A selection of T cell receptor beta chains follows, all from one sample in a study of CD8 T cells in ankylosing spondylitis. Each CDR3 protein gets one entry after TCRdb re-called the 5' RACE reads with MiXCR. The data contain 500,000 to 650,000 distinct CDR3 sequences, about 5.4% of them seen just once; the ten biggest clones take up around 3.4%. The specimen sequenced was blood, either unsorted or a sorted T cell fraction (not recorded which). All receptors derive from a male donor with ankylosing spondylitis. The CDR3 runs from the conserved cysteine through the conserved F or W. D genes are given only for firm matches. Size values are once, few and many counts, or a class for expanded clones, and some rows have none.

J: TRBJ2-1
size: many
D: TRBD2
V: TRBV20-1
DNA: TGCAGTGCTTCTAGCGGGGGGGCCCGCTACAATGAGCAGTTCTTC
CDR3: CSASSGGARYNEQFF

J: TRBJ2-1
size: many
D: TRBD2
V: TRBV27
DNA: TGTGCCAGCAGTCGGGGACTAGCCCACCCCGATGGGGAGCAGTTCTTC
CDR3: CASSRGLAHPDGEQFF

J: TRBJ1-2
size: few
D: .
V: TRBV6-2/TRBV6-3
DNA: TGTGCCAGCAGTTACTCAAGGACAGAAGGCTACACCTTC
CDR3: CASSYSRTEGYTF

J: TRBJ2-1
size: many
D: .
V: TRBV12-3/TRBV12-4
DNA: TGTGCCAGCAGTCGCACGCAGGGGTATAATGAGCAGTTCTTC
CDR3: CASSRTQGYNEQFF

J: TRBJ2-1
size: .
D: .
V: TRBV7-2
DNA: TGTGCCAGCAGCTCATTTACCCTAAATGAGCAGTTCTTC
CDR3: CASSSFTLNEQFF

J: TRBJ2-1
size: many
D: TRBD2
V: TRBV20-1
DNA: TGCAGTGCTAGAGATTTTCTAGCGGGAGTTGGTGAGCAGTTCTTC
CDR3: CSARDFLAGVGEQFF

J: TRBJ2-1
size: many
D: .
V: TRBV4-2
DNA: TGTGCCAGCAGCCAAGTTCACGTGGCGGGGAGGCTTTCCCGGGGTGAGCAGTTCTTC
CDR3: CASSQVHVAGRLSRGEQFF

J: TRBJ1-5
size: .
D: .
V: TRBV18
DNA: TGTGCCAGCTCAGCCTACATCCGCCAAGGCAATCAGCCCCAGCATTTT
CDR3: CASSAYIRQGNQPQHF

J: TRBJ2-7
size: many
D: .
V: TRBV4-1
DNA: TGCGCCAGCAGCCAAGATGGGCCCACAGGAGACTACGAGCAGTACTTC
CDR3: CASSQDGPTGDYEQYF

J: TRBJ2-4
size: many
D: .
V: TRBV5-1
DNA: TGCGCCAGCAGCCCGGAACCACCTTCTCTAGCCAAAAACATTCAGTACTTC
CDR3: CASSPEPPSLAKNIQYF

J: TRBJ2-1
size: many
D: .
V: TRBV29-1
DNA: TGCAGCGTTGACCAGGGATACAATGAGCAGTTCTTC
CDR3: CSVDQGYNEQFF

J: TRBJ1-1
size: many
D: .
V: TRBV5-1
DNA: TGCGCCAGCAGCTTGAGCGGCACGAACACTGAAGCTTTCTTT
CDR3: CASSLSGTNTEAFF

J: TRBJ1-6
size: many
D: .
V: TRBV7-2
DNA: TGTGCCAGCAGCTTAGTCGGGGGTGGATCCTATAATTCACCCCTCCACTTT
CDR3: CASSLVGGGSYNSPLHF

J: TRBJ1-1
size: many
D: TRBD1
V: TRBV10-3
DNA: TGTGCCATCAGTGGGGACAGGTATGGAACTGAAGCTTTCTTT
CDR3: CAISGDRYGTEAFF

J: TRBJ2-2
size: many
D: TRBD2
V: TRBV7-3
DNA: TGTGCCAGCAGCCCGTCATGGGGGGGAACCGGGGAGCTGTTTTTT
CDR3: CASSPSWGGTGELFF

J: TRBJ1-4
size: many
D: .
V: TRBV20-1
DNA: TGCAGTGCTAGAGAGGGGCGGGGGGAAAAACTGTTTTTT
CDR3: CSAREGRGEKLFF

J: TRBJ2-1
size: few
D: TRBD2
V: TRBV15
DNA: TGTGCCACCAGCACTCGCGGGGGCTCCTACAATGAGCAGTTCTTC
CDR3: CATSTRGGSYNEQFF